The 21 T cell receptor beta chains below all came from one sample that was sequenced in a study of blood T cells in healthy people across ages. Then a second PCR, running roughly 6 to 12 cycles, was carried out with a sample-barcoded 5' primer and a J-beta primer mix. TCRdb passed the 5' RACE reads through MiXCR, listing each CDR3 protein once. This table holds about 1.8 million distinct CDR3 sequences, approximately 50% found once. The sample was blood. The receptors here all came from a woman between 35 and 50 years old in good health.

This clonotype was seen a handful of times. V usage is TRBV4-3 and J usage is TRBJ2-7; 7 nucleotides line up with TRBD2. CDR3 length: 16 residues. J was trimmed by 5 bases and V by 5 bases; bases with no gene match: 15. Germline CDR1 LGHNA, CDR2 YSLEER. The CDR3 nucleotides read TGCGCCAGCAGCGGATGTATTACGGGGGGTTTTAACGAGCAGTACTTC. It specifies CASSGCITGGFNEQYF.

The genes are TRBV7-7 and TRBJ2-5; D might be TRBD2 (6 bases). The CDR3 has 14 amino acids. The germline V gene has CDR1 SSHAT and CDR2 FNYEAQ (reference sequence). The CDR3 bases are TGTACTAGCAGCTCTGGGACGGAACAAGAGACCCAGTACTTC. Translated: CTSSSGTEQETQYF.

The chain couples TRBV20-1 to TRBJ1-2; D might be TRBD1 (5 bases). Germline CDR1 DFQATT, CDR2 SNEGSKA (reference sequence). The V end was cut by 1 base, the J end by 2 bases, with 14 bases between. This CDR3 comprises 15 residues. CDR3 coding DNA: TGCAGTGCTAGAGGGGTCGCAGGGTCAAACTATGGCTACACCTTC. Protein: CSARGVAGSNYGYTF.

There are many counts of this clonotype. The rearrangement joins TRBV7-9 to TRBJ2-7, with a possible D match to TRBD2 (5 bases). Germline CDR1 is SEHNR and CDR2 is FQNEAQ (reference sequence). The CDR3 runs to 16 residues. The germline V and J ends were trimmed by 5 bases and 4 bases, with 21 bases remaining between them. Written as DNA, the CDR3 is TGTGCCAGCAGCCACCCGAACCGACGGGAAGCTTACGAGCAGTACTTC. Residues: CASSHPNRREAYEQYF.

V gene TRBV20-1 combines with J gene TRBJ2-4; D not resolved. Looked up from germline, CDR1 is DFQATT and CDR2 is SNEGSKA (reference sequence). The CDR3 is 15 residues long. V lost 5 bases and J lost 1, with 15 bases in between. The CDR3 here is CSASPQSFAKNIQYF. The CDR3 region has the DNA TGCAGTGCTTCCCCTCAATCCTTCGCCAAAAACATTCAGTACTTC.

This clonotype was detected a few times. The rearrangement joins TRBV27 to TRBJ2-3, with D unclear. The CDR3 is made up of 12 amino acids. Germline values: CDR1 MNHEY, CDR2 SMNVEV (reference sequence). With 5 bases removed from V and 6 bases from J, the gap between germline ends came to 9 bases. The CDR3 nucleotides are TGTGCCAGCAGTACGACCTCTGATACGCAGTATTTT. It translates to CASSTTSDTQYF.

The V gene is TRBV5-1, the J gene TRBJ2-5, with D hard to call. Germline V gene sequence: CDR1 SGHRS, CDR2 YFSETQ. This CDR3 region has 15 residues. V was shortened by 2 bases and J by 0 bases, with 11 bases between the two germline ends. The CDR3 DNA sequence: TGCGCCAGCAGCTTTTTTACGGGCGACCAAGAGACCCAGTACTTC. Its translation: CASSFFTGDQETQYF.

CDR3 amino acids: CSADRESNEKLFF. The CDR3 DNA reads as TGCAGTGCTGACAGAGAGTCTAATGAAAAACTGTTTTTT. The genes are TRBV20-1 and TRBJ1-4; D possibly corresponds to TRBD1 (5 bases). Trimming pared 5 bases from V and 3 bases from J, leaving 10 bases between. Looked up from germline, CDR1 is DFQATT and CDR2 is SNEGSKA (reference sequence). The CDR3 consists of 13 residues.

This clonotype was seen a single time. This chain uses TRBV27 with TRBJ2-3, with D perhaps TRBD1 (5 bases). Trimming stripped 3 bases from V and 6 bases from J, with 13 bases between. Germline CDR1 reads MNHEY; CDR2 reads SMNVEV (reference sequence). This CDR3 has 14 amino acids. The CDR3, as DNA: TGTGCCAGCAGTTTCGGGTCCTCAGGGGATACGCAGTATTTT. It yields the protein CASSFGSSGDTQYF.

V and J are TRBV6-2 or TRBV6-3 and TRBJ2-7; a possible D gene is TRBD2 (6 bases). Trimming left V 5 bases short and J 2 bases short, with 16 bases between. The CDR3 is made up of 15 amino acids. Germline lookup yields CDR1 MNHEY and CDR2 SVGEGT. The CDR3 DNA reads TGTGCCAGCAGTGACCCCCAGCGGGTGGCCTACGAGCAGTACTTC. As protein: CASSDPQRVAYEQYF.

This clonotype was detected a few times. This chain uses TRBV25-1 with TRBJ1-2; no reliable D call. Germline assignment: CDR1 MGHDK and CDR2 SYGVNS. V lost 1 base, J lost 6 bases, and 12 bases lay in between. This CDR3 has 14 amino acids. CDR3 loop: CASSEFGLSNGYTF. In nucleotides, the CDR3 is TGTGCCAGCAGTGAATTTGGGCTGAGCAATGGCTACACCTTC.

The chain uses TRBV20-1 and TRBJ2-4; D uncertain. The J call is in doubt because the DNA end fits TRBJ2-7 better. CDR1 and CDR2 (germline): DFQATT, SNEGSKA (reference sequence). The CDR3 contains 13 residues. CDR3 amino acids: CSAPKQSRYEQYF. The CDR3 bases are TGCAGTGCCCCGAAACAGTCCCGCTACGAGCAGTACTTC.

This sequence joins TRBV20-1 and TRBJ2-5, with 12 bases identical to TRBD2. CDR3 length: 17 amino acids. Losses at the gene ends were 6 bases for V and 2 bases for J; bases not matched to a gene: 13. Germline CDR1 reads DFQATT; CDR2 reads SNEGSKA (reference sequence). The CDR3 DNA is TGCAGTGCACGACTAGCGGGGGCCTTCCGGGGGCAAGAGACCCAGTACTTC. Translation: CSARLAGAFRGQETQYF.

This chain joins TRBV9 and TRBJ1-2; possible D gene TRBD1, 5 bases. Germline CDR1 is SGDLS and CDR2 is YYNGEE. The germline V and J ends were trimmed by 7 bases and 0 bases, with 16 bases remaining between them. This CDR3 contains 15 residues. The CDR3 spells CASSTGTAANYGYTF. The CDR3, as DNA: TGTGCCAGCTCCACCGGGACGGCAGCTAACTATGGCTACACCTTC.

The chain carries TRBV5-1 and TRBJ2-1; TRBD1 is a possible D gene (5 bases). Germline lookup yields CDR1 SGHRS and CDR2 YFSETQ. This CDR3 spans 14 amino acids. V dropped 4 bases and J dropped 4 bases, with 12 bases sitting between them. DNA for the CDR3: TGCGCCAGCAGCGCCCTGACAGAGTACAATGAGCAGTTCTTC. This sequence encodes CASSALTEYNEQFF.

The V gene is TRBV6-5, the J gene TRBJ2-3; D is perhaps TRBD2 (6 bases). Trimming left V 7 bases short and J 4 bases short, with 12 bases between. This CDR3 is built from 13 residues. Germline lookup yields CDR1 MNHEY and CDR2 SVGAGI. The CDR3 bases are TGTGCCAGCATTAAGGCGGGGTCAGATACGCAGTATTTT. Protein product: CASIKAGSDTQYF.

This chain joins TRBV11-1 and TRBJ2-7; TRBD2 might be the D (6 bases). Trimming cost V 5 bases and J 0 bases, with 17 bases left between them. Germline V gene data show CDR1 as SGHAT and CDR2 as FQDESV (reference sequence). The length of the CDR3 is 16 residues. The CDR3 protein is CASSPRGGKSSYEQYF. As DNA, the CDR3 is TGTGCCAGCAGCCCGCGGGGAGGAAAGAGCTCCTACGAGCAGTACTTC.

As for this clonotype: One end of the junction varies from germline; a read error may be responsible. The genes are TRBV20-1 and TRBJ2-1, with D possibly TRBD2 on 6 matching bases. The germline V gene has CDR1 DFQATT and CDR2 SNEGSKA (reference sequence). The CDR3 extends over 16 amino acids. The CDR3 spells CSAKVLARSSCNEQFF. CDR3 nucleotides: TGCAGTGCAAAAGTGCTAGCGCGCAGCTCCTGCAATGAGCAGTTCTTC.

The table lists this clonotype with a few counts. The gene calls are TRBV5-1 and TRBJ2-1; D not certain. The CDR3 is 15 amino acids. Trimming pared 5 bases from V and 1 base from J, leaving 13 bases between. CDR1 is SGHRS, CDR2 YFSETQ, per germline. This CDR3 reads CASRGSARSYNEQFF. The DNA of the CDR3 is TGCGCCAGCAGGGGCTCCGCACGGTCCTACAATGAGCAGTTCTTC.

This clonotype was found a few times. The V call is TRBV7-2, the J call TRBJ1-2; D is undetermined. This CDR3 spans 12 amino acids. The V gene lost 1 base and the J gene lost 10 bases, with 10 bases spanning the gap. Germline V CDR1 and CDR2: SGHTA, FQGNSA. As DNA, the CDR3 is TGTGCCAGCAGCTTAGAGGGTTTCGCCTACACCTTC. It codes for CASSLEGFAYTF.

This clonotype appeared once. V is TRBV5-1 and J is TRBJ1-2; no clear D gene. V lost 1 base and J 8 bases, leaving 18 bases between the germline ends. Germline CDR1 SGHRS, CDR2 YFSETQ. CDR3 length equals 15 residues. The CDR3 protein is CASSLSPGSHGGYTF. CDR3 sequence (DNA): TGCGCCAGCAGCTTGAGCCCCGGGAGCCATGGAGGCTACACCTTC.